This TCR beta chain is drawn from a study of cytomegalovirus exposure and HLA in healthy donors. Study-level results: That first-cohort TCR clusters tended to co-occur in the 95 to 150 validation repertoires was found in a later analysis. Rare sequences made up most TCRs, while some public TCRs were found in many donors.

Sequencing was performed with immunoSEQ multiplex PCR; in TCRdb, only in-frame clones are kept and a portion is missing. The repertoire consists of about 79,000 clones, with 80% to 95% occurring once and the leading ten covering 3.5% to 4%. The CDR3 contains 16 residues. V dropped 1 base and J dropped 4; count of bases not matched to a gene: 7. The germline V gene has CDR1 LGHNT and CDR2 FRNRAP. The roughly 120-subject validation cohort, separate from the approximately 630-subject first cohort, included the donors. This clone was observed once. Its target is not known. The source is a woman in her 30s in good health and CMV-seronegative. The rearrangement uses TRBV12-5 and TRBJ1-2, with 9 bases identical to TRBD1. The sequenced material came from PBMCs. As DNA, the CDR3 is TGTGCTAGTGGTTTGGGCCCTCCGACAGGGGGCTATGGCTACACCTTC. It encodes CASGLGPPTGGYGYTF.